This T cell receptor (beta chain) was obtained from a study of T cells in Graves' hyperthyroidism and ophthalmopathy. Amplification of TCR beta CDR3 regions used RNA as the template. A first-round RT-PCR of the TCR CDR3 used the HTBI primer set. TCRdb re-called the multiplex PCR reads through MiXCR, storing one row per CDR3 protein. The repertoire has 550,000 to 800,000 distinct CDR3 sequences, over 15% of them found once; the top ten carry around 7.7%. Patients between 18 and 65 years old had hyperthyroidism, newly diagnosed and lasting under 2 months. From germline, CDR1 is LGHNA and CDR2 YSLEER. This CDR3 region has 15 residues. V lost 1 base and J 4 bases, leaving 8 bases between the germline ends.

The sample was blood. This sequence joins TRBV4-3 and TRBJ1-6; maybe TRBD1 (6 bases). The sequence derives from a man between 18 and 35 years old with Graves' hyperthyroidism. CDR3 sequence reads: CASSQADSYNSPLHF. In DNA, the CDR3 is TGCGCCAGCAGCCAAGCGGACAGTTATAATTCACCCCTCCACTTT.